The entry that follows covers one T cell receptor beta chain sequence. Germline assignment: CDR1 DFQATT and CDR2 SNEGSKA (reference sequence). V gave up 0 bases and J gave up 1 base, with 14 bases separating them. This CDR3 region has 16 residues. This record comes from a study of spatial heterogeneity in lung cancer. From the 5' RACE reads, TCRdb called clonotypes with MiXCR, one entry per CDR3 protein. The table lists fewer than 150,000 distinct CDR3 sequences, less than 14% of them singletons. Time point noted: blood at routine non-recurrence follow-up after resection. Tumor, nontumor lung or frozen PBMC supplied whole RNA that was sequenced unsorted.

The chain is built from TRBV20-1 and TRBJ2-3; D perhaps matches TRBD2 (5 bases). The sequencing here drew on PBMCs, taken at follow-up. The sequence was obtained from a female donor with early-stage non-small cell lung cancer. Here the CDR3 reads CSARDFGAAGTDTQYF. CDR3 coding DNA: TGCAGTGCTAGAGATTTCGGAGCGGCTGGCACAGATACGCAGTATTTT.